The 14 T cell receptor beta chains presented below share a single source sample, sequenced in a study of blood T cell repertoires in COVID-19. Profiled with immunoSEQ multiplex PCR; TCRdb holds only in-frame clones, not every one. The sample consists of fewer than 350,000 clones, over 75% of them appearing once. The material sequenced was peripheral blood. The receptors derive from a woman in her forties or fifties who had recovered from COVID-19.

This clone was seen a handful of times. The chain is built from TRBV6-2 or TRBV6-3 and TRBJ2-7; a possible D gene is TRBD2 (5 bases). The germline V gene encodes CDR1 MNHEY and CDR2 SVGEGT. There are 15 residues in the CDR3. Trimming pared 6 bases from V and 8 bases from J, leaving 23 bases between. CDR3 nucleotides: TGTGCCAGCAGCCCCGAGAGCGGACCCATTACACAGCAGTACTTC. It is translated as CASSPESGPITQQYF.

This rearrangement joins TRBV3-1 (or the pseudogene TRBV3-2) to TRBJ1-1; D unresolved. Germline CDR1 LGHDT, CDR2 YNNKEL (reference sequence). The CDR3 sequence is 13 residues long. Trimming cost V 7 bases and J 6 bases, with 15 bases left between them. The CDR3 region has the DNA TGTGCCAGCAAACGAAGCGAAGGCGCTGAAGCTTTCTTT. Translating it yields CASKRSEGAEAFF.

J is TRBJ2-1 and V is TRBV2; 7 bases are a match to TRBD2. The trim removed 4 bases at V and 6 bases at J, leaving 9 bases unmatched. The CDR3 length is 15 residues. Germline V lookup: CDR1 SNHLY, CDR2 FYNNEI. In DNA form, the CDR3 reads TGTGCCAGCAGTGTTGGGGGAGGGCCGGGCAATGAGCAGTTCTTC. Its protein product is CASSVGGGPGNEQFF.

In DNA form, the CDR3 reads TGTGCCAGCAAACGTCCGGACAGGCCCATGAACACTGAAGCTTTCTTT. This codes for CASKRPDRPMNTEAFF. The V and J genes are TRBV19 and TRBJ1-1; 7 bases line up with TRBD1. Germline lookup yields CDR1 LNHDA and CDR2 SQIVND (reference sequence). V was pared by 9 bases and J by 0 bases, with 13 bases of the junction left unmatched. The length of the CDR3 is 16 residues. The variable domain in full, with the rest retrieved from reference TRBV19 and TRBJ1-1, is DGGITQSPKYLFRKEGQNVTLSCEQNLNHDAMYWYRQDPGQGLRLIYYSQIVNDFQKGDIAEGYSVSREKKESFPLTVTSAQKNPTAFYLCASKRPDRPMNTEAFFGQGTRLTVV.

This clone was detected only a few times. This chain uses TRBV7-7 with TRBJ2-2, with 7 nucleotides matching TRBD2. V was pared by 0 bases and J by 0 bases, with 1 base of the junction left unmatched. The CDR3 runs 16 residues. Germline V lookup: CDR1 SSHAT, CDR2 FNYEAQ (reference sequence). CDR3 in DNA: TGTGCCAGCAGCTTAGCCGCGGGGGCGAACACCGGGGAGCTGTTTTTT. Translation: CASSLAAGANTGELFF.

CDR3 coding DNA: TGTGCCAGCAGCTTAGCGGGGCTGGGGAAAGGTTCTGGGGCCAACGTCCTGACTTTC. Translation gives CASSLAGLGKGSGANVLTF. This rearrangement joins TRBV7-6 to TRBJ2-6; D perhaps matches TRBD1 (5 bases). The V and J ends lost 0 bases and 1 base respectively, with 16 bases between them. CDR3 size: 19 residues. In germline, CDR1 is SGHVS, CDR2 FNYEAQ.

V gene TRBV2 combines with J gene TRBJ2-7; D may be TRBD1 (5 bases). Germline V gives CDR1 SNHLY, CDR2 FYNNEI. The CDR3 contains 13 residues. V lost 3 bases and J lost 7, with 13 bases in between. CDR3 in amino acids: CASSESRSGEQYF. CDR3 DNA: TGTGCCAGCAGTGAGTCAAGGTCAGGGGAGCAGTACTTC.

The V call is TRBV6-6, the J call TRBJ1-1; no clear D. Germline CDR1 MNHNY, CDR2 SVGAGI (reference sequence). This CDR3 region has 13 residues. Trimming took off 4 bases at V and 7 bases at J, with 13 bases between the two ends. The CDR3 spells CASSSERTSEAFF. The CDR3 bases are TGTGCCAGCAGTTCCGAGCGGACGAGTGAAGCTTTCTTT.

This rearrangement joins TRBV4-3 to TRBJ2-7; TRBD1 might be the D (6 bases). The length of the CDR3 is 14 residues. With 1 base removed from V and 3 bases from J, the gap between germline ends came to 10 bases. From germline, CDR1 is LGHNA and CDR2 YSLEER. The CDR3 nucleotides read TGCGCCAGCAGCCAAGGTCAGGGGAACTACGAGCAGTACTTC. Amino acid sequence: CASSQGQGNYEQYF.

J is TRBJ1-2 and V is TRBV5-8, with 7 bases aligning to TRBD1. CDR1 and CDR2 (germline): SGHTS, YDEGEE. The junction had 8 bases not matched to a gene; V was cut back by 4 bases and J by 8 bases. The CDR3 contains 13 residues. The CDR3 loop reads CASSIDRDYGYTF. The CDR3 DNA follows: TGTGCCAGCAGCATAGACAGGGATTACGGCTACACCTTC.

This sequence joins TRBV27 and TRBJ2-7; 7 bases align to TRBD2. There are 16 residues in the CDR3. Looked up from germline, CDR1 is MNHEY and CDR2 is SMNVEV (reference sequence). V gave up 1 base and J gave up 0 bases; unmatched junction bases: 6. As DNA, the CDR3 is TGTGCCAGCAGTTTATTTGGGACTAAGAGCTCCTACGAGCAGTACTTC. Amino acids: CASSLFGTKSSYEQYF.

The J gene is TRBJ2-7, the V gene TRBV10-3; 9 bases fit TRBD1. Looked up from germline, CDR1 is ENHRY and CDR2 is SYGVKD. V shed 0 bases, J shed 5 bases, and the junction held 5 bases outside the gene matches. The CDR3 covers 15 residues. The CDR3 bases are TGTGCCATCAGTGAGTCGACAGGGGGTTTTGACGAGCAGTACTTC. This gives the protein CAISESTGGFDEQYF.

This chain joins TRBV5-5 and TRBJ2-1; 7 nucleotides line up with TRBD1. The V gene end was trimmed by 4 bases and the J gene end by 3 bases; junction bases not matched to a gene: 10. Germline assignment: CDR1 SGHKS and CDR2 YYEKEE (reference sequence). The CDR3 length is 16 residues. The CDR3 spells CASSTLGTANYNEQFF. DNA for the CDR3: TGTGCCAGCAGCACGTTAGGGACAGCCAACTACAATGAGCAGTTCTTC.

The chain joins TRBV19 to TRBJ2-2; maybe TRBD2 (6 bases). The V gene lost 5 bases and the J gene lost 3 bases, with 13 bases spanning the gap. Germline CDR1 is LNHDA and CDR2 is SQIVND (reference sequence). This CDR3 contains 15 residues. Written as DNA, the CDR3 is TGTGCCAGTAGTGCTTTGGGCGGGGACACCGGGGAGCTGTTTTTT. Translating it yields CASSALGGDTGELFF.